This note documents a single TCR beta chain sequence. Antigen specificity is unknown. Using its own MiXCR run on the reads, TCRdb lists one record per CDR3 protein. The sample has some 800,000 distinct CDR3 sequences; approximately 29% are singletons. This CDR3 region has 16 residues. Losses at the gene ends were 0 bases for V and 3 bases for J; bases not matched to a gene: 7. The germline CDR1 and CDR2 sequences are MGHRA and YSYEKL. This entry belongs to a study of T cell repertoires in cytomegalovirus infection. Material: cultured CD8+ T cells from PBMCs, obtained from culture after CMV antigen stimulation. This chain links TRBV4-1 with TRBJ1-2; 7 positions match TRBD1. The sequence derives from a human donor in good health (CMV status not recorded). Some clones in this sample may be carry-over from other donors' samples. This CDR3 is CASSQDPGQIDYGYTF. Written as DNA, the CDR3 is TGCGCCAGCAGCCAAGATCCGGGACAGATTGACTATGGCTACACCTTC.